The clone carrying this T cell receptor beta chain is a singleton in its sample. What it binds is unknown. This entry belongs to a study of OX40 agonist ivuxolimab in advanced cancers. Findings and limits, study-wide: Also showing low normalized T-cell clonal expansion were some of the nonresponders.

There are 13 residues in the CDR3. Per germline, CDR1 SGHDT and CDR2 YYEEEE. V lost 5 bases and J lost 7, with 15 bases in between. Data came from immunoSEQ multiplex PCR; TCRdb stores just in-frame clones and leaves some out. The data contain under 55,000 clones, roughly 93% of them singletons. V and J are TRBV5-6 and TRBJ1-2; maybe TRBD1 (5 bases). Sequencing used CD4+ or CD8+ T cells sorted from blood, obtained in a trial of the OX40 agonist ivuxolimab. The source of this sequence is an adult with an advanced solid tumor such as melanoma, head and neck, liver or kidney cancer. The CDR3 nucleotides are TGTGCCAGCAGTTGGACAAGGGAAGGTGGCTACACCTTC. Its protein is CASSWTREGGYTF.